The 21 T cell receptor beta chains below were found in one sample sequenced in a study of CDR3 diversity in severe acne. TCRdb recomputed calls from the PCR reads with MiXCR, one row per CDR3 protein. This sample carries more than 70,000 distinct CDR3 sequences, 45% to 50% of them seen once, and the ten largest clones take 10%. Input material: blood. The receptor source for this set is a male donor in good health, serving as a control.

This clonotype has only a few counts. This chain uses TRBV2 with TRBJ2-7; the D gene is possibly TRBD2 (6 bases). The CDR3 sequence is 14 residues long. CDR1 is SNHLY and CDR2 is FYNNEI in the germline V gene. Trimming removed 4 bases from V and 3 bases from J, with 13 bases in between. The CDR3 here is CASSVEGGYYEQYF. In nucleotides, the CDR3 is TGTGCCAGCAGTGTGGAGGGAGGCTACTACGAGCAGTACTTC. The variable domain in full, with the rest retrieved from reference TRBV2 and TRBJ2-7, is EPEVTQTPSHQVTQMGQEVILRCVPISNHLYFYWYRQILGQKVEFLVSFYNNEISEKSEIFDDQFSVERPDGSNFTLKIRSTKLEDSAMYFCASSVEGGYYEQYFGPGTRLTVT.

This chain connects TRBV6-5 to TRBJ2-6; D unresolved. Deletions cut 0 bases from V and 1 base from J, with 10 bases between. The germline CDR1 and CDR2 sequences are MNHEY and SVGAGI. The CDR3 runs 17 residues. The chain's CDR3 is CASSYSYYYSGANVLTF. CDR3 sequence (DNA): TGTGCCAGCAGTTACTCGTACTACTATTCTGGGGCCAACGTCCTGACTTTC.

This clonotype has at least ten counts. V usage is TRBV6-6 and J usage is TRBJ1-1; D is undetermined. V dropped 4 bases and J dropped 1 base, with 13 bases sitting between them. The CDR3 spans 15 residues. Germline values: CDR1 MNHNY, CDR2 SVGAGI (reference sequence). The CDR3 DNA is TGTGCCAGCAGTTCCATTAGGACGGGGAACACTGAAGCTTTCTTT. Translated: CASSSIRTGNTEAFF.

This clonotype was seen a single time. With a much larger clone just one base away, this may be a read error. The chain has TRBV28 and TRBJ2-7; 8 bases line up with TRBD1. Germline loops: CDR1 MDHEN, CDR2 SYDVKM. The V and J ends lost 10 bases and 3 bases, in that order; junction bases with no gene match: 8. This CDR3 spans 13 amino acids. The CDR3 nucleotides read TGTGCCATTACGGACAGGGCACTCTACGAGCAGTACTTC. It specifies CAITDRALYEQYF.

Points on this clonotype: This is likely a read error, given that the CDR3 carries no conserved phenylalanine or tryptophan at its end. The DNA is omitted, as the CDR3 cannot be located on it reliably, and the CDR3 follows TCRdb's listing. J is TRBJ1-1 and V is TRBV11-2. Termini included, the CDR3 measures 12 amino acids. The germline CDR1 and CDR2 sequences are SGHAT and FQNNGV. CDR3: CASSLDRGEALS.

The chain employs TRBV7-2 and TRBJ1-5; 7 nucleotides align to TRBD1. J was trimmed by 4 bases and V by 1 base; bases with no gene match: 7. The germline gives CDR1 SGHTA, CDR2 FQGNSA. The CDR3 runs to 16 residues. CDR3 protein: CASSLGVAGGNQPQHF. CDR3 coding DNA: TGTGCCAGCAGCTTAGGGGTGGCAGGGGGTAATCAGCCCCAGCATTTT.

The V gene is TRBV18, the J gene TRBJ1-3; D is uncertain. V was pared by 3 bases and J by 3 bases, with 12 bases between. Germline values: CDR1 KGHSH, CDR2 LQKENI. The CDR3 spans 15 residues. CDR3 protein: CASSPYSSFGNTIYF. CDR3 nucleotide sequence: TGTGCCAGCTCACCTTACAGCAGCTTTGGAAACACCATATATTTT.

The sample holds a few counts of this clonotype. The chain has TRBV4-2 and TRBJ1-3; D call uncertain. CDR3 size: 13 residues. Germline lookup yields CDR1 LGHNA and CDR2 YNFKEQ. Trimming cost V 5 bases and J 2 bases, with 7 bases left between them. CDR3 coding DNA: TGTGCCAGCAGCTTGTCCCCTGGAAACACCATATATTTT. Translating gives CASSLSPGNTIYF.

The V call is TRBV7-8, the J call TRBJ1-5, with unresolved D. Germline V lookup: CDR1 SGHVS, CDR2 FQNEAQ. Trimming left V 4 bases short and J 6 bases short, with 10 bases between. The CDR3 consists of 13 residues. The CDR3 DNA reads as TGTGCCAGCAGCTGGAACCAGCTTCAGCCCCAGCATTTT. Protein product: CASSWNQLQPQHF.

The rearrangement joins TRBV2 to TRBJ1-1, with a tentative D call TRBD1 (6 bases). V lost 7 bases, J lost 4 bases, and 10 bases lay in between. Per the germline V gene, CDR1 is SNHLY and CDR2 is FYNNEI. This CDR3 spans 12 amino acids. The DNA of the CDR3 is TGTGCCAGCATTCTGGGGGCCACTGAAGCTTTCTTT. It encodes CASILGATEAFF.

Turning to this clonotype: With a much larger clone just one base away, this may be a read error. As the CDR3 is not closed by the conserved phenylalanine or tryptophan, this likely results from a read error. This chain joins TRBV2 and TRBJ2-3; 16 nucleotides agree with TRBD2. This CDR3 comprises 18 residues. V lost 6 bases and J lost 1; bases outside the gene matches: 7. Germline V gene sequence: CDR1 SNHLY, CDR2 FYNNEI. The CDR3 region has the DNA TGTGCCAGCAGCAAAGGGACTAGCGGGGGGGCTGGCACAGATACGCAGTATTCT. Translating it yields CASSKGTSGGAGTDTQYS.

This sequence joins TRBV20-1 and TRBJ2-3; D may be TRBD2 (6 bases). CDR3 length: 13 residues. Germline V gene data show CDR1 as DFQATT and CDR2 as SNEGSKA (reference sequence). The chain's CDR3 is CTPRDSNGDTQYF. CDR3 bases: TGCACCCCCCGGGACTCCAATGGCGATACGCAGTATTTT.

This clonotype was seen ten or more times. The V and J genes are TRBV6-4 and TRBJ2-1; 8 bases map to TRBD2. Trimming took 7 bases from V and 6 from J; bases not matched to a gene: 17. The CDR3 has 17 amino acids. Germline V lookup: CDR1 MRHNA, CDR2 SNTAGT. CDR3 residues: CASKTAGRSGILNEQFF. CDR3 nucleotides: TGTGCCAGCAAAACCGCAGGGCGTAGCGGGATTCTCAATGAGCAGTTCTTC.

Many counts were recorded for this clonotype. V is TRBV7-8 and J is TRBJ1-1; D is possibly TRBD1 (5 bases). CDR3 length equals 13 residues. The V gene lost 1 base and the J gene lost 7 bases, with 10 bases spanning the gap. Germline CDR1 reads SGHVS; CDR2 reads FQNEAQ. CDR3 coding DNA: TGTGCCAGCAGCTTAGGAGGGGCTTTTGAAGCTTTCTTT. It encodes CASSLGGAFEAFF.

The chain has TRBV20-1 and TRBJ1-1; 9 bases are a match to TRBD1. CDR1 and CDR2 (germline): DFQATT, SNEGSKA (reference sequence). V gave up 6 bases and J gave up 4 bases; unmatched junction bases: 9. CDR3 length: 14 residues. CDR3 region: CSAATGGAGTEAFF. The CDR3 coding sequence is TGCAGTGCGGCAACAGGGGGCGCAGGCACTGAAGCTTTCTTT.

In DNA, the CDR3 is TGCAGTGCTGCCGGGACTAGCGGGAGGGAGAGGGAGCAGTTCTTC. Translating it yields CSAAGTSGREREQFF. The chain couples TRBV20-1 to TRBJ2-1, with TRBD2 matching over 16 bases. With V trimmed by 5 bases and J by 10 bases, 8 bases remained unmatched. Germline CDR1 DFQATT, CDR2 SNEGSKA (reference sequence). This CDR3 contains 15 residues.

This clonotype has a count of ten or more. V is TRBV6-5 and J is TRBJ1-5; D remains unclear. CDR1 is MNHEY, CDR2 SVGAGI, per germline. The V and J ends lost 7 bases and 0 bases respectively, with 13 bases between them. The CDR3 totals 15 residues. CDR3 loop: CASTITRFSNQPQHF. Here the CDR3 DNA reads TGTGCCAGCACCATTACCCGGTTTAGCAATCAGCCCCAGCATTTT.

A few counts support this clonotype. The chain couples TRBV7-6 to TRBJ2-7, with 8 bases fitting TRBD2. V shed 5 bases and J 0 bases; nucleotides not matched to a gene: 9. The V gene's germline CDR1 is SGHVS and CDR2 FNYEAQ. CDR3 length equals 16 residues. The CDR3 spells CASSPHSGVGSYEQYF. The CDR3 bases are TGTGCCAGCAGCCCCCATAGCGGGGTGGGCTCCTACGAGCAGTACTTC.

The J gene is TRBJ2-2, the V gene TRBV13, with a weak D call TRBD2 (5 bases). V lost 1 base and J lost 7, with 7 bases in between. This CDR3 has 13 amino acids. Germline V gene data show CDR1 as PRHDT and CDR2 as FYEKMQ (reference sequence). The chain's CDR3 is CASSLDTSGELFF. CDR3 nucleotide sequence: TGTGCCAGCAGCTTAGATACTAGCGGGGAGCTGTTTTTT.

This clonotype was counted many times. The J gene is TRBJ1-2, the V gene TRBV6-6, with a weak D call TRBD1 (6 bases). The CDR3 spans 17 residues. Germline CDR1 MNHNY, CDR2 SVGAGI (reference sequence). V lost 7 bases, J lost 7 bases, and 28 bases lay in between. CDR3 loop: CASTYKGGGYPSTGYTF. CDR3 nucleotides: TGTGCCAGCACTTATAAAGGGGGGGGATATCCCTCGACTGGCTACACCTTC.

This clonotype was detected many times. V and J are TRBV6-6 and TRBJ1-5, with D possibly TRBD1 on 5 matching bases. From germline, CDR1 is MNHNY and CDR2 SVGAGI (reference sequence). This CDR3 spans 14 amino acids. The V end lost 6 bases, the J end lost 2 bases, and 11 bases lay between the germline ends. CDR3 nucleotides: TGTGCCAGCAGAGGGGCCGGAGGCAATCAGCCCCAGCATTTT. Translation: CASRGAGGNQPQHF.